Shown below are 32 T cell receptor beta chains from a single sample sequenced in a study of blood T cell repertoires in COVID-19. Sequenced by immunoSEQ multiplex PCR; TCRdb stores in-frame clones only, minus some. This table has about 280,000 clones, roughly 86% appearing once. The material sequenced was peripheral blood. The origin of the receptors is a man aged 18 to 30 with active or convalescent COVID-19.

This clone was found once. The chain joins TRBV5-4 to TRBJ2-1; 15 nucleotides align to TRBD2. Germline values: CDR1 SGHNT, CDR2 YYREEE (reference sequence). The CDR3 is 19 amino acids. The V gene end was trimmed by 6 bases and the J gene end by 8 bases; junction bases not matched to a gene: 18. The CDR3 loop is CASIRGLAGGPGGFDEQFF. The CDR3 DNA reads as TGTGCCAGCATTCGGGGACTAGCGGGGGGCCCTGGGGGTTTCGATGAGCAGTTCTTC.

The chain carries TRBV9 and TRBJ2-7; 10 bases agree with TRBD1. CDR1 is SGDLS and CDR2 is YYNGEE in the germline V gene. The CDR3 has 15 amino acids. V was clipped by 0 bases and J by 6 bases; unmatched bases: 6. The CDR3 DNA follows: TGTGCCAGCAGCGTAGGGGGACAGGGGCTGGGCGAGCAGTACTTC. The encoded protein is CASSVGGQGLGEQYF.

Concerning this clone: One junction end disagrees with the germline gene, perhaps due to a read error. The rearrangement uses TRBV14 and TRBJ2-7; 7 bases are a match to TRBD2. Germline CDR1 reads SGHDN; CDR2 reads FVKESK. The CDR3 runs to 16 residues. In DNA, the CDR3 is TGTGCCAGCAGCCGTGCCGGTGCGGGGGTGAACTACGGGCAGTACTTC. Its protein is CASSRAGAGVNYGQYF.

The CDR3, as DNA: TGCGCCAGCACACTTGGAGGGAGCACAGATACGCAGTATTTT. It codes for CASTLGGSTDTQYF. The chain employs TRBV5-1 and TRBJ2-3; D is perhaps TRBD2 (6 bases). The CDR3 spans 14 residues. Germline V gene data show CDR1 as SGHRS and CDR2 as YFSETQ. V was clipped by 6 bases and J by 0 bases, with 11 bases between them. Combining the CDR3 with reference TRBV5-1 and TRBJ2-3 gives the whole variable domain KAGVTQTPRYLIKTRGQQVTLSCSPISGHRSVSWYQQTPGQGLQFLFEYFSETQRNKGNFPGRFSGRQFSNSRSEMNVSTLELGDSALYLCASTLGGSTDTQYFGPGTRLTVL.

The chain combines TRBV7-9 with TRBJ1-1, with no clear D. Germline-derived CDR1 and CDR2 are SEHNR and FQNEAQ (reference sequence). The V gene lost 5 bases and the J gene lost 6 bases, with 13 bases spanning the gap. This CDR3 contains 13 residues. This CDR3 is CASSEGIFAEAFF. The DNA of the CDR3 is TGTGCCAGCAGCGAGGGAATATTCGCTGAAGCTTTCTTT.

This chain connects TRBV5-4 to TRBJ1-4; 12 bases line up with TRBD1. The J segment lost 3 bases and the V segment lost 4 bases, leaving 7 bases of the junction unmatched. CDR3 length equals 17 residues. Germline values: CDR1 SGHNT, CDR2 YYREEE (reference sequence). CDR3: CASSPGTGGAPNEKLFF. CDR3 DNA: TGTGCCAGCAGCCCCGGGACAGGGGGCGCGCCTAATGAAAAACTGTTTTTT.

This chain uses TRBV6-5 with TRBJ1-2, with D possibly matching TRBD1 (5 bases). The CDR3 runs to 13 residues. V lost 6 bases, J lost 4 bases, and 12 bases lay in between. The germline gives CDR1 MNHEY, CDR2 SVGAGI. For the CDR3, the DNA is TGTGCCAGCAGGGCAGCGGGACCCTATGGCTACACCTTC. Its translation is CASRAAGPYGYTF.

J is TRBJ2-4 and V is TRBV21-1; TRBD2 is the table's D call, not checked against the DNA. TRBV21-1 is flagged as a pseudogene. The CDR3 covers 13 residues. This CDR3 reads CASSLSLGGPQYF. Written as DNA, the CDR3 is TGTGCCAGCAGCTTATCGTTGGGGGGGCCGCAGTACTTC.

This sequence joins TRBV6-5 and TRBJ1-6; 7 bases are shared with TRBD1. This CDR3 is built from 15 residues. CDR1 is MNHEY, CDR2 SVGAGI, per germline. The junction had 6 bases not matched to a gene; V was cut back by 6 bases and J by 4 bases. The CDR3 here is CASRPQGQYNSPLHF. For the CDR3, the DNA is TGTGCCAGCAGGCCCCAGGGACAGTATAATTCACCCCTCCACTTT.

The chain employs TRBV6-2 or TRBV6-3 and TRBJ1-2; 10 bases are a match to TRBD1. With V trimmed by 5 bases and J by 4 bases, 7 bases remained unmatched. This CDR3 is built from 15 residues. Germline V gene data show CDR1 as MNHEY and CDR2 as SVGEGT. CDR3 region: CASSTWDRGSYGYTF. DNA of the CDR3: TGTGCCAGCAGTACCTGGGACAGGGGTAGCTATGGCTACACCTTC.

The chain is built from TRBV4-1 and TRBJ2-3; 7 bases are shared with TRBD1. V was pared by 4 bases and J by 3 bases, with 4 bases of the junction left unmatched. There are 14 residues in the CDR3. Germline V gene data show CDR1 as MGHRA and CDR2 as YSYEKL. The CDR3: CASSRKTGTDTQYF. In DNA, the CDR3 is TGCGCCAGCAGCCGGAAGACAGGGACAGATACGCAGTATTTT.

J is TRBJ2-7 and V is TRBV27; D may be TRBD1 (5 bases). V dropped 2 bases and J dropped 4 bases, with 12 bases sitting between them. Germline V gene lookup returns CDR1 MNHEY and CDR2 SMNVEV (reference sequence). CDR3 length: 14 amino acids. The CDR3 nucleotides are TGTGCCAGCAGTTTAAAACAGGTCGGATACGAGCAGTACTTC. Translation: CASSLKQVGYEQYF.

The rearrangement links TRBV5-4 to TRBJ1-1, with a tentative D call TRBD1 (5 bases). Trimming took off 0 bases at V and 5 bases at J, with 8 bases between the two ends. Germline V gene data show CDR1 as SGHNT and CDR2 as YYREEE (reference sequence). The CDR3 is 13 amino acids. The CDR3 sequence is CASSLGGGTEAFF. DNA for the CDR3: TGTGCCAGCAGCTTGGGCGGGGGGACTGAAGCTTTCTTT. The whole variable domain, remainder taken from reference TRBV5-4 and TRBJ1-1, is ETGVTQSPTHLIKTRGQQVTLRCSSQSGHNTVSWYQQALGQGPQFIFQYYREEENGRGNFPPRFSGLQFPNYSSELNVNALELDDSALYLCASSLGGGTEAFFGQGTRLTVV.

This clone showed up just once. The genes are TRBV18 and TRBJ2-7; TRBD1 matches at 9 bases. In germline, CDR1 is KGHSH, CDR2 LQKENI. Germline trimming cut 5 bases from V and 0 bases from J; bases unmatched to any gene: 5. This CDR3 region has 15 residues. The CDR3 loop reads CASSSRTGVSYEQYF. CDR3 nucleotide sequence: TGTGCCAGCTCATCTAGGACAGGGGTCTCCTACGAGCAGTACTTC. The full variable domain, completed using reference TRBV18 and TRBJ2-7, is NAGVMQNPRHLVRRRGQEARLRCSPMKGHSHVYWYRQLPEEGLKFMVYLQKENIIDESGMPKERFSAEFPKEGPSILRIQQVVRGDSAAYFCASSSRTGVSYEQYFGPGTRLTVT.

The chain links TRBV15 to TRBJ2-5, with 8 bases that match TRBD2. The germline gives CDR1 LNHNV, CDR2 YYDKDF (reference sequence). CDR3 length equals 16 residues. V dropped 3 bases and J dropped 1; count of bases not matched to a gene: 7. CDR3 DNA: TGTGCCACCAGCAGTACTCGCGGGGGGTTCCAAGAGACCCAGTACTTC. This translates into CATSSTRGGFQETQYF. Using reference TRBV15 and TRBJ2-5 for the parts outside the CDR3, the full variable domain is DAMVIQNPRYQVTQFGKPVTLSCSQTLNHNVMYWYQQKSSQAPKLLFHYYDKDFNNEADTPDNFQSRRPNTSFCFLDIRSPGLGDTAMYLCATSSTRGGFQETQYFGPGTRLLVL.

The chain links TRBV6-6 to TRBJ1-3; D gene ambiguous. CDR3 length: 14 amino acids. The V end was cut by 6 bases, the J end by 0 bases, with 9 bases between. CDR1 is MNHNY, CDR2 SVGAGI, per germline (reference sequence). The CDR3 here is CASRPEYSGNTIYF. The CDR3, as DNA: TGTGCCAGCAGGCCAGAATACTCTGGAAACACCATATATTTT.

The V and J genes are TRBV18 and TRBJ2-1, with D possibly being TRBD1 (5 bases). The V end lost 0 bases, the J end lost 5 bases, and 8 bases lay between the germline ends. CDR1 is KGHSH and CDR2 is LQKENI in the germline V gene. There are 14 residues in the CDR3. CDR3 sequence (DNA): TGTGCCAGCTCACCACCTCAGGGCCACAATGAGCAGTTCTTC. Protein: CASSPPQGHNEQFF.

About this clone: Other DNA sequences in the same sample also yield this CDR3. The chain employs TRBV9 and TRBJ1-4; 7 bases align to TRBD1. CDR1 SGDLS and CDR2 YYNGEE come from the germline V gene. This CDR3 comprises 15 residues. V lost 3 bases, J lost 0 bases, and 2 bases stayed unmatched. CDR3 bases: TGTGCCAGCAGCGGAGGGACAGCAACTAATGAAAAACTGTTTTTT. This sequence encodes CASSGGTATNEKLFF.

The CDR3 loop reads CASSEVGVDTGELFF. The CDR3 nucleotides read TGTGCCAGCAGTGAAGTCGGGGTAGACACCGGGGAGCTGTTTTTT. The chain has TRBV2 and TRBJ2-2, with a weak D call TRBD2 (5 bases). V gave up 1 base and J gave up 3 bases, with 9 bases separating them. The CDR3 has 15 amino acids. Germline V gene lookup returns CDR1 SNHLY and CDR2 FYNNEI.

The V and J genes are TRBV7-2 and TRBJ1-4; the D gene is possibly TRBD1 (5 bases). V was shortened by 5 bases and J by 7 bases, with 14 bases between the two germline ends. There are 14 residues in the CDR3. The germline V gene encodes CDR1 SGHTA and CDR2 FQGNSA. The CDR3 here is CASSPQAGAEKLFF. DNA for the CDR3: TGTGCCAGCAGCCCACAGGCTGGGGCTGAAAAACTGTTTTTT.

The rearrangement joins TRBV2 to TRBJ1-2; D possibly corresponds to TRBD1 (6 bases). CDR3 length: 13 residues. Trimming cost V 6 bases and J 4 bases, with 12 bases left between them. Germline CDR1 reads SNHLY; CDR2 reads FYNNEI. The DNA of the CDR3 is TGTGCCAGCAGCGGCCGGGACACCTATGGCTACACCTTC. It codes for CASSGRDTYGYTF.

This clone was detected only once. CDR3 bases: TGTGCCAGCAGTAGGGCTAGCGGGGGGGCATTCGACGAGCAGTACTTC. Protein sequence: CASSRASGGAFDEQYF. This chain connects TRBV7-2 to TRBJ2-7; TRBD2 matches 12 bases. The CDR3 extends over 16 amino acids. The V and J ends lost 6 bases and 5 bases, in that order; junction bases with no gene match: 11. CDR1 is SGHTA and CDR2 is FQGNSA in the germline V gene.

V is TRBV5-6 and J is TRBJ1-2; D is possibly TRBD1 (6 bases). The V and J ends lost 4 bases and 0 bases respectively, with 10 bases between them. CDR3 length equals 14 residues. Germline CDR1 is SGHDT and CDR2 is YYEEEE. CDR3 bases: TGTGCCAGCAGCCCCGGGACACCTAACTATGGCTACACCTTC. Its protein is CASSPGTPNYGYTF.

The count of this clone is one. V usage is TRBV12-3 or TRBV12-4 and J usage is TRBJ1-4; D gene unclear. This CDR3 is 12 amino acids long. The V end lost 6 bases, the J end lost 5 bases, and 7 bases lay between the germline ends. CDR3: CASSDENEKLFF. For the CDR3, the DNA is TGTGCCAGCAGCGATGAGAATGAAAAACTGTTTTTT.

The rearrangement links TRBV9 to TRBJ2-3; unclear D gene. The germline CDR1 and CDR2 sequences are SGDLS and YYNGEE. This CDR3 is 15 amino acids long. Deletions cut 0 bases from V and 1 base from J, with 9 bases between. The CDR3 DNA reads TGTGCCAGCAGCGTAGTGACGGGTGGCACAGATACGCAGTATTTT. Its protein is CASSVVTGGTDTQYF.

CDR3 in DNA: TGTGCCAGCAGCTCGGGAACTGGGGATACGCAGTATTTT. Protein product: CASSSGTGDTQYF. The chain employs TRBV5-6 and TRBJ2-3, with D possibly being TRBD2 (5 bases). Germline V gives CDR1 SGHDT, CDR2 YYEEEE. V gave up 3 bases and J gave up 6 bases, with 11 bases separating them. CDR3 size: 13 residues.

V is TRBV12-3 or TRBV12-4 and J is TRBJ1-2; D uncertain. Trimming took 3 bases from V and 7 from J, leaving 9 bases between them. There are 12 residues in the CDR3. CDR3 region: CASSFWRGGYTF. The CDR3 coding sequence is TGTGCCAGCAGTTTCTGGCGGGGTGGCTACACCTTC.

The chain links TRBV25-1 to TRBJ1-1; 8 bases agree with TRBD1. V shed 4 bases and J 1 base; nucleotides not matched to a gene: 2. The CDR3 has 14 amino acids. Per germline, CDR1 MGHDK and CDR2 SYGVNS. The CDR3 loop reads CASSGGTGNTEAFF. In DNA, the CDR3 is TGTGCCAGCAGTGGGGGGACAGGGAACACTGAAGCTTTCTTT.

This clone was recorded a few times. The gene calls are TRBV5-1 and TRBJ2-3, with 12 bases matching TRBD2. The ends lost 2 bases at V and 1 base at J; junction bases unmatched: 2. The CDR3 is made up of 16 amino acids. Per the germline V gene, CDR1 is SGHRS and CDR2 is YFSETQ. CDR3 sequence (DNA): TGCGCCAGCAGCTTACGACTAGCGGGGGGCACAGATACGCAGTATTTT. This gives the protein CASSLRLAGGTDTQYF.

V usage is TRBV19 and J usage is TRBJ1-1, with 8 bases lining up with TRBD1. The CDR3 is made up of 14 amino acids. The germline V gene has CDR1 LNHDA and CDR2 SQIVND (reference sequence). V lost 5 bases to trimming and J lost 5 bases; unmatched junction nucleotides: 7. CDR3 in DNA: TGTGCCAGTAGTTCCGGGACAGGAGAGACTGAAGCTTTCTTT. Translating gives CASSSGTGETEAFF.

DNA for the CDR3: TGTGCCAGCAGCCTCGGGAGGAGATCCTACACCTTC. Protein sequence: CASSLGRRSYTF. The chain recombines TRBV3-1 (or the pseudogene TRBV3-2) with TRBJ1-2; D remains ambiguous. Per the germline V gene, CDR1 is LGHDT and CDR2 is YNNKEL (reference sequence). The CDR3 spans 12 residues. V was shortened by 4 bases and J by 10 bases, with 13 bases between the two germline ends.

The chain uses TRBV3-1 (or the pseudogene TRBV3-2) and TRBJ1-1, with 7 bases identical to TRBD1. Germline V gives CDR1 LGHDT, CDR2 YNNKEL (reference sequence). The V gene end was trimmed by 4 bases and the J gene end by 1 base; junction bases not matched to a gene: 3. This CDR3 region has 14 residues. This chain's CDR3 is CASSLTGSNTEAFF. CDR3 DNA: TGTGCCAGCAGCCTGACAGGGTCGAACACTGAAGCTTTCTTT.